This T cell receptor (beta chain) originates from a study of T cell changes during pregnancy in multiple sclerosis. Measured with immunoSEQ multiplex PCR; TCRdb has only the in-frame clones, and not every one. The sample lists tens of thousands of clones; more than 85% were seen once. Germline V lookup: CDR1 SGHRS, CDR2 YFSETQ. This CDR3 region has 16 residues. With V trimmed by 4 bases and J by 7 bases, 15 bases remained unmatched. This clonotype was sampled from a female donor with multiple sclerosis, enrolled in a pregnancy study. The sequenced sample was CD4+ T cells from peripheral blood mononuclear cells, obtained in the third trimester of pregnancy. This sequence joins TRBV5-1 and TRBJ2-5; 8 bases align to TRBD2. This chain's CDR3 is CASSETTSGALVTQYF. The CDR3 DNA sequence: TGCGCCAGCAGCGAAACTACTAGCGGAGCCCTCGTGACCCAGTACTTC.